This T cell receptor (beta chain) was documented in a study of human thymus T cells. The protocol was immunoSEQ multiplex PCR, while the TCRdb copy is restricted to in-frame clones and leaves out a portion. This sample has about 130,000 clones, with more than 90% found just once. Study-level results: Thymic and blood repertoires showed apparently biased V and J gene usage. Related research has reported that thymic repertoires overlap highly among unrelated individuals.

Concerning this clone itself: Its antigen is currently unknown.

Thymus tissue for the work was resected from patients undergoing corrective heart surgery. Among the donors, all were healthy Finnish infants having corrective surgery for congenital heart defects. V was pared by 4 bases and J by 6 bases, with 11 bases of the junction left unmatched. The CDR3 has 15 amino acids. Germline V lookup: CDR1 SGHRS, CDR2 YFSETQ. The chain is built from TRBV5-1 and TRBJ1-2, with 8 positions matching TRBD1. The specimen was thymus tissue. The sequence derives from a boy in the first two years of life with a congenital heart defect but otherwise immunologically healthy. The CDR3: CASSPYRGTLDGYTF. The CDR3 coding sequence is TGCGCCAGCAGCCCCTACAGGGGGACCTTGGATGGCTACACCTTC.